This T cell receptor beta chain comes out of a study of blood T cell repertoires in COVID-19. About the study: Sources were T cells, B-cell-depleted T cells, or PBMCs; the material itself was cDNA or gDNA.

Clones were read by immunoSEQ multiplex PCR, and TCRdb kept only the in-frame ones, dropping some. The sample consists of about 230,000 clones, approximately 87% of them appearing once. The source of this sequence is a woman in her sixties or seventies with active or convalescent COVID-19. The sequenced sample consisted of peripheral blood.

The DNA of the CDR3 is TGCGCCAGCAGTCCCCTCCCGGGACAGGGCGATCAGCCCCAGCATTTT. Residues: CASSPLPGQGDQPQHF. V is TRBV5-1 and J is TRBJ1-5; TRBD1 agrees at 9 bases. This CDR3 comprises 16 residues. V lost 5 bases, J lost 5 bases, and 11 bases stayed unmatched. The germline gives CDR1 SGHRS, CDR2 YFSETQ.